This note documents a single TCR beta chain sequence. The antigen remains undetermined. The data originate from a study of cytomegalovirus exposure and HLA in healthy donors. Primers: 60 Vbeta forward and 13 Jbeta reverse. TCRdb's table, derived via immunoSEQ multiplex PCR, lists solely in-frame clones and lacks some. The sample has over 150,000 clones, 65% to 90% seen once. Study-level findings and limits: Reports showed the classifier diagnosing cytomegalovirus status with high specificity and sensitivity.

The CDR3 is made up of 13 amino acids. The germline gives CDR1 SGHTA, CDR2 FQGTGA. V lost 4 bases to trimming and J lost 6 bases, with 10 bases between them. V and J are TRBV7-3 and TRBJ2-1; D unclear. Material for sequencing was PBMCs. The source of this sequence is a girl aged 2 to 9 in good health and CMV-seropositive. Here the CDR3 reads CASSYDTSNEQFF. DNA of the CDR3: TGTGCCAGCAGCTACGACACTTCCAATGAGCAGTTCTTC.